A selection of T cell receptor beta chains follows, all from one sample in a study of cytotoxic CD8 clonotypes in ibrutinib-treated CLL. Using immunoSEQ multiplex PCR, the repertoire was profiled, and TCRdb retains in-frame clones only, with some absent. Here the sample spans hundreds of thousands of clones, under 70% being singletons. The sample was PBMCs, taken after 36 months of ibrutinib treatment. The source of these receptors is a human donor with chronic lymphocytic leukemia. The CDR3 runs from the conserved cysteine through the conserved F or W. D genes are given only for firm matches. Some rows have no size entry. The others give once, few or many, or a class for an expanded clone.

j_call d_call v_call clone_size cdr3_nt cdr3_aa
TRBJ2-2 . TRBV5-1 . TGCGCCAGCAGCTTGGCCACGGTCGGCGGGGAGCTGTTTTTT CASSLATVGGELFF
TRBJ1-1 TRBD1 TRBV7-2 . TGTGCCAGCAGCTTAGGGGACAGCTCGAACACTGAAGCTTTCTTT CASSLGDSSNTEAFF
TRBJ1-2 . TRBV11-2 . TGTGCCAGCAGCTTAGTAGCTTGGCGTGTGCGGAGCTATGGCTACACCTTC CASSLVAWRVRSYGYTF
TRBJ2-3 TRBD1 TRBV19 few TGTGCCAGTAGTATAGATCTGGACAGGGGTACGCAGTATTTT CASSIDLDRGTQYF
TRBJ2-3 . TRBV9 . TGTGCCAGCAGCCCAAATGGAGGGGGGTCAGGCACAGATACGCAGTATTTT CASSPNGGGSGTDTQYF
TRBJ2-5 TRBD2 TRBV2 . TGTGCCAGCGCGGGGACTAGCGGGAGTTTCCAAGAGACCCAGTACTTC CASAGTSGSFQETQYF
TRBJ2-5 TRBD1 TRBV13 few TGTGCCAGCAGCACCCGGGACAGCCAAGAGACCCAGTACTTC CASSTRDSQETQYF
TRBJ2-5 . TRBV7-3 . TGTGCCAGCAGCTTAGTCGGTGGTAGGGGAGAGACCCAGTACTTC CASSLVGGRGETQYF
TRBJ1-4 TRBD1 TRBV27 few TGTGCCAGCAGCGACAGGGAGGGGGAAAAACTGTTTTTT CASSDREGEKLFF
TRBJ1-5 . TRBV30 few TGTGCCTGGTTCCGGAAGGGATTCGGCAATCAGCCCCAGCATTTT CAWFRKGFGNQPQHF
TRBJ1-2 . TRBV6-6 few TGTGCCAGCAGTCACGCTAGGACGGGAGGTAACTATGGCTACACCTTC CASSHARTGGNYGYTF
TRBJ1-3 . TRBV7-9 . TGTGCCAGCAGCTTAATGGCAGTCTCTGGAAACACCATATATTTT CASSLMAVSGNTIYF
TRBJ2-4 . TRBV18 . TGTGCCAGCTCACCACCGTGGATTATGGTTGAAGCCAAAAACATTCAGTACTTC CASSPPWIMVEAKNIQYF
TRBJ2-7 . TRBV6-5 . TGTGCCAGCAGTTACCCAGGCAGGGCGAGCTACGAGCAGTACTTC CASSYPGRASYEQYF
TRBJ1-2 TRBD1 TRBV6-6 . TGTGCCAGCAGCTACAGACAGGGGGGCTACACCTTC CASSYRQGGYTF
TRBJ2-7 TRBD2 TRBV7-6 . TGTGCCAGCAGCTCTGGGAGGGCCTACGAGCAGTACTTC CASSSGRAYEQYF
TRBJ1-1 . TRBV21-1 . TGTGCCAGCAGCAAATGGACAGCCCCGAACACTGAAGCTTTCTTT CASSKWTAPNTEAFF
TRBJ2-7 . TRBV7-3 . TGTGCCAGCAGCTTCGGTGGAGGCTACGAGCAGTACTTC CASSFGGGYEQYF
TRBJ2-1 TRBD2 TRBV11-3 once TGTGCCAGCAGCAGCGGGGGTTACAATGAGCAGTTCTTC CASSSGGYNEQFF
TRBJ1-5 . TRBV5-1 . TGCGCCAGCAGCTTTGGGGGAAGCAATCAGCCCCAGCATTTT CASSFGGSNQPQHF
TRBJ2-7 TRBD2 TRBV5-1 . TGCGCCAGCAGCCGAAGCCCAAGCGGGGAGTTGGGCTTC CASSRSPSGELGF
TRBJ2-7 TRBD1 TRBV28 . TGTGCCAGCAGTGGGACAGGGAAGCCTTACGAGCAGTACTTC CASSGTGKPYEQYF